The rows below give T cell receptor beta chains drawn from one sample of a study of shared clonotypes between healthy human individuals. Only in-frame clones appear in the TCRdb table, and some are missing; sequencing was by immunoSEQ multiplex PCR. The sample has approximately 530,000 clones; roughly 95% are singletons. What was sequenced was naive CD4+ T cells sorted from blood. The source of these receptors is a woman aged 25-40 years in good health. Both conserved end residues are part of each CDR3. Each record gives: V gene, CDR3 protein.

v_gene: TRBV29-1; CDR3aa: CSVPGLAGGVDEQFF
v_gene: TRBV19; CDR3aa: CASSIVTGIPITHQPQHF
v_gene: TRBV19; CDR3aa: CASSIKGRSGEQYF
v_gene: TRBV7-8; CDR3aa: CASSLVVTSGSNEQFF
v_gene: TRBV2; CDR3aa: CASSPGVGTVSSGNTIYF
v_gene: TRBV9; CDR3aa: CASSVDGRSSYNEQFF
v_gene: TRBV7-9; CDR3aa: CASRLDSGTYGYTF
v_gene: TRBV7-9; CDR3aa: CASSLVNQPYNEQFF
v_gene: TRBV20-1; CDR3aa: CSAGNYGYTF
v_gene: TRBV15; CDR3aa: CATSRRAGTANYGYTF
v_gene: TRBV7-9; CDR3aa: CASSIGQGEETQYF
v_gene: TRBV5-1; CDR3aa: CASSLDGAGEGYTF
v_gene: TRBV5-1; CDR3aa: CASSLGRTQETQYF
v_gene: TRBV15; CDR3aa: CATSREQAGGYNEQFF
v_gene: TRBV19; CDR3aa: CASTRTGGGTEAFF
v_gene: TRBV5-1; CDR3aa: CASTRRSGVAYGYTF
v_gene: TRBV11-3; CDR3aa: CASSYRGVNEQFF
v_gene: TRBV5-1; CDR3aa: CASSPQMGTGTYEQYF
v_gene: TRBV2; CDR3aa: CASSEIEGTGVVAGYF
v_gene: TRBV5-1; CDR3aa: CASSPGGVSSGNTIYF
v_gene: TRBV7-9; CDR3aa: CASSLVTNTIYF
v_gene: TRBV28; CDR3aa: CASSSAGVPYEQYF
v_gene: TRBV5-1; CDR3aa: CASSVQGARETQYF
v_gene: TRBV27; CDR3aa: CASSLSMVGNTEAFF
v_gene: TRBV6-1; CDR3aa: CASSETIGDEQFF
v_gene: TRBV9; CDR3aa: CASSAHVQGSGANVLTF
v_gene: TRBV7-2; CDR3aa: CASSLWGTMNTEAFF
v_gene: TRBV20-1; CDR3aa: CSARRSETQYF
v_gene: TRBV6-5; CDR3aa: CASSPQGKARKPQHF
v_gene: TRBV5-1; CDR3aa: CASSQAQGGGAYEQYF
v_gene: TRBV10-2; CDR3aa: CASSKGSGTAYYEQYF
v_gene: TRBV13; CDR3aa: CASSLGIAGEWETQYF
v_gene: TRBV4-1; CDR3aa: CASSQSGVFQPQHF
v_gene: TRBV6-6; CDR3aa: CASSARTYEQYF
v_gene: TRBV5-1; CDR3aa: CASSLDPQGTNYGYTF
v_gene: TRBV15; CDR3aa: CATSRVVMLGSSNQPQHF
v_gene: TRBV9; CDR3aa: CASSVGLAVNYEQYF
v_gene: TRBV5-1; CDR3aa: CASSLAQAGGTEAFF
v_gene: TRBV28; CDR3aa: CASILFGNQPQHF
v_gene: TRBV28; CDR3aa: CASSLGTSWYGYTF